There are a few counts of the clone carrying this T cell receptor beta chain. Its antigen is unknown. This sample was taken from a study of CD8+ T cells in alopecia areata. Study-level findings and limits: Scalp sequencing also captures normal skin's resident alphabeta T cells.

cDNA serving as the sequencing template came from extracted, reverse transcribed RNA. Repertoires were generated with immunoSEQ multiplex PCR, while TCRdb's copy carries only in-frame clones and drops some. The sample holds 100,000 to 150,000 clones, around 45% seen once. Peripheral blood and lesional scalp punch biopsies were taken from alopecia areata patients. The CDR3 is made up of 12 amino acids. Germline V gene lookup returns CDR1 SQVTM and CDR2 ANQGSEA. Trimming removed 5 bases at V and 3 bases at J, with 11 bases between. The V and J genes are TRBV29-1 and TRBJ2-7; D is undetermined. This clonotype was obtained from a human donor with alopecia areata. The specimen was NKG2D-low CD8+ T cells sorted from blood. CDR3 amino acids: CSVNIQNYEQYF. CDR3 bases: TGCAGCGTTAATATCCAGAACTACGAGCAGTACTTC.